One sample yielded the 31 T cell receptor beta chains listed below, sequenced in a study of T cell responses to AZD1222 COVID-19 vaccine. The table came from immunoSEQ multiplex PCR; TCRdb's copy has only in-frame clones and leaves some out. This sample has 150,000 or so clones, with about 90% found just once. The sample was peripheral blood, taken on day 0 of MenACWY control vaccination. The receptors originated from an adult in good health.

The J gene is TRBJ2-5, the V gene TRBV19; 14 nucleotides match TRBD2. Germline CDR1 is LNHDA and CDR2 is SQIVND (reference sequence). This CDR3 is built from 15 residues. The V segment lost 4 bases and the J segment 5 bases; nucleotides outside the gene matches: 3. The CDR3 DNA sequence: TGTGCCAGTAGTAGACTAGCGGGAGGGGGGGAGACCCAGTACTTC. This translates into CASSRLAGGGETQYF.

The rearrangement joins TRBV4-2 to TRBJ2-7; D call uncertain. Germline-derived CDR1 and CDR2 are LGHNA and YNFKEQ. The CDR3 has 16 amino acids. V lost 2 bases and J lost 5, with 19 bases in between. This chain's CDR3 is CASSQLQANLLDEQYF. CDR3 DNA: TGTGCCAGCAGCCAACTCCAGGCTAATCTGTTGGACGAGCAGTACTTC.

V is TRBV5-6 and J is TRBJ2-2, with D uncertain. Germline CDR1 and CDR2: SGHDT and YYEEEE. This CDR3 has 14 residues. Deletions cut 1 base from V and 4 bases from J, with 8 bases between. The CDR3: CASSLMRTTGELFF. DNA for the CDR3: TGTGCCAGCAGCTTGATGCGGACCACCGGGGAGCTGTTTTTT.

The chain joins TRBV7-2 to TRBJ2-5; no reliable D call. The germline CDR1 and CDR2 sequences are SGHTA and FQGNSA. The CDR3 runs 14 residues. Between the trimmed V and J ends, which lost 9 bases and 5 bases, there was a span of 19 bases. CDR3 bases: TGTGCCAGTGCCGTAGGGTCTGGAGTCGAGACCCAGTACTTC. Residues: CASAVGSGVETQYF.

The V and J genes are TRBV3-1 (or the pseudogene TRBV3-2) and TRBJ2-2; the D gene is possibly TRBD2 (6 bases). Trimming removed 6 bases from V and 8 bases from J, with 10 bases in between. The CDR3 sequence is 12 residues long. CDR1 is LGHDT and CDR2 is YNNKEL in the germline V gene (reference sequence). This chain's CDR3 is CASRGRRGELFF. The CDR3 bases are TGTGCCAGCAGAGGGAGGAGGGGGGAGCTGTTTTTT.

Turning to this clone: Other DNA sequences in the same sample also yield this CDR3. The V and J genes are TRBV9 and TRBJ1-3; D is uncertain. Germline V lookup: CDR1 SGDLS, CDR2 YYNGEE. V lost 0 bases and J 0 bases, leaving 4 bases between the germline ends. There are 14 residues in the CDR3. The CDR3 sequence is CASSVGSSGNTIYF. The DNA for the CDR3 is TGTGCCAGCAGCGTAGGCAGCTCTGGAAACACCATATATTTT.

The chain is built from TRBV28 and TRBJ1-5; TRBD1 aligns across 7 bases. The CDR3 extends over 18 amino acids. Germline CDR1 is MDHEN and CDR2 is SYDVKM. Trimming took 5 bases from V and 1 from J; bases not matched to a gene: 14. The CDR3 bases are TGTGCCAGCAGTCCCTCGAGGATCCGACAGGGAAGCAATCAGCCCCAGCATTTT. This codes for CASSPSRIRQGSNQPQHF.

CDR3 amino acids: CAWTGQETLKQYF. The CDR3 DNA reads as TGTGCCTGGACGGGACAGGAAACTTTGAAGCAGTACTTC. V and J are TRBV30 and TRBJ2-7; 8 bases agree with TRBD1. V lost 4 bases, J lost 8 bases, and 10 bases stayed unmatched. The CDR3 has 13 residues. CDR1 is GTSNPN and CDR2 is SVGIG in the germline V gene (reference sequence).

The CDR3 loop is CASSFLAGEQFF. As DNA, the CDR3 is TGCGCCAGCAGCTTTCTAGCGGGCGAGCAGTTCTTC. The J gene is TRBJ2-1, the V gene TRBV5-1, with 8 bases fitting TRBD2. V gave up 2 bases and J gave up 10 bases; unmatched junction bases: 2. This CDR3 has 12 amino acids. Germline-derived CDR1 and CDR2 are SGHRS and YFSETQ.

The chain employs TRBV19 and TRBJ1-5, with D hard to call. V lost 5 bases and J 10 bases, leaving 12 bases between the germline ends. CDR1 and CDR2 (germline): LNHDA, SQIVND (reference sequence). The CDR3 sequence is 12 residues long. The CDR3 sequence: CASSPLSLPQHF. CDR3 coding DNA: TGTGCCAGTAGTCCCCTGTCGCTCCCCCAGCATTTT.

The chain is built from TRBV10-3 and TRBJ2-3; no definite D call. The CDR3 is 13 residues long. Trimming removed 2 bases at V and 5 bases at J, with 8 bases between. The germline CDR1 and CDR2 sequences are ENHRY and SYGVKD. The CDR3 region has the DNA TGTGCCATCAGTGAGCCGAAGGTAGATACGCAGTATTTT. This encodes CAISEPKVDTQYF.

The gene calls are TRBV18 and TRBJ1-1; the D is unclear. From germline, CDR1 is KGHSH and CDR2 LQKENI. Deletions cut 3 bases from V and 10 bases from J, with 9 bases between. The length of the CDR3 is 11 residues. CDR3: CASSPKEVAFF. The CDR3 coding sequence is TGTGCCAGCTCACCCAAGGAGGTAGCTTTCTTT.

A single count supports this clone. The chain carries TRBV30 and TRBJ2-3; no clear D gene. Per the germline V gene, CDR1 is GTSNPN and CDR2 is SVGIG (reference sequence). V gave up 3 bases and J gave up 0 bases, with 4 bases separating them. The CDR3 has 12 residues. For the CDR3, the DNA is TGTGCCTGGAGGACCAGCACAGATACGCAGTATTTT. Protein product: CAWRTSTDTQYF.

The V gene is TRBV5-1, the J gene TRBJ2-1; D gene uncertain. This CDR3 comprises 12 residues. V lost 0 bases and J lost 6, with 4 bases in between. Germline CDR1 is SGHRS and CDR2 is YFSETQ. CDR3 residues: CASSLGSNEQFF. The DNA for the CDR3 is TGCGCCAGCAGCTTGGGAAGCAATGAGCAGTTCTTC.

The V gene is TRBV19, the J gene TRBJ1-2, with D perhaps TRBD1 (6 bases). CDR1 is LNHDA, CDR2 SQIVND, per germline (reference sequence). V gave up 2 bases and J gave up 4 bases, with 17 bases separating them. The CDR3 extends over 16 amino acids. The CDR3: CASSISSGGNGYGYTF. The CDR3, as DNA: TGTGCCAGTAGTATAAGTTCCGGGGGCAACGGCTATGGCTACACCTTC.

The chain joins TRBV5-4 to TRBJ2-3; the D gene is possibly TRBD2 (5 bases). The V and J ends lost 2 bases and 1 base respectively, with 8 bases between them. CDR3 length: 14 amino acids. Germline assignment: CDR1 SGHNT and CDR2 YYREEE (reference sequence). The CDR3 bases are TGTGCCAGCAGCTTCGGTAGCGGCACAGATACGCAGTATTTT. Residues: CASSFGSGTDTQYF.

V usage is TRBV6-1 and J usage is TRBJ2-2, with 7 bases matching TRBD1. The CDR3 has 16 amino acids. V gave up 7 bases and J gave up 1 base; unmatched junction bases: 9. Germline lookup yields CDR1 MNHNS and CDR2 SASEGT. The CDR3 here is CASTEAWTGNTGELFF. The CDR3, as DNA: TGTGCCAGCACCGAAGCTTGGACAGGGAACACCGGGGAGCTGTTTTTT.

The DNA of the CDR3 is TGTGCCACCAGGACTAGCGGGGGGAGGGAGCAGTTCTTC. This encodes CATRTSGGREQFF. The J gene is TRBJ2-1, the V gene TRBV19; TRBD2 aligns across 14 bases. The CDR3 runs 13 residues. Germline CDR1 LNHDA, CDR2 SQIVND (reference sequence). Trimming cost V 10 bases and J 10 bases; bases outside gene matches: 6.

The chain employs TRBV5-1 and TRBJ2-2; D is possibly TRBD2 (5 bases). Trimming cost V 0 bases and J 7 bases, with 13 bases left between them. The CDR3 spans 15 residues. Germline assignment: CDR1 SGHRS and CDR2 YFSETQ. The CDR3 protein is CASSLEPGSGGELFF. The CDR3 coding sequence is TGCGCCAGCAGCTTGGAGCCTGGGAGTGGCGGGGAGCTGTTTTTT.

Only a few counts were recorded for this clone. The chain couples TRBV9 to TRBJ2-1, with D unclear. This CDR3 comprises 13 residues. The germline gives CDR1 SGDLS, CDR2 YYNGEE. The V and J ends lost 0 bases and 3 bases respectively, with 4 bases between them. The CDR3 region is CASSVADYNEQFF. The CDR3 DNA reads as TGTGCCAGCAGCGTAGCGGACTACAATGAGCAGTTCTTC.

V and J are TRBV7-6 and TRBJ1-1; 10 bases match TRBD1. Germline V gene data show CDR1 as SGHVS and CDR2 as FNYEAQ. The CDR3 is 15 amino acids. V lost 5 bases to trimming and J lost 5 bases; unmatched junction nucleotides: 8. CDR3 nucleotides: TGTGCCAGCAGCGAGAGGGGGGACAGGGGAACTGAAGCTTTCTTT. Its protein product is CASSERGDRGTEAFF.

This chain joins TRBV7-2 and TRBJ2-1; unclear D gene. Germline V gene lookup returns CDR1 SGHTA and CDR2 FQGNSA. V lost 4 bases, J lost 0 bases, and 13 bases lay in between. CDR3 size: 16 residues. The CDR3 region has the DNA TGTGCCAGCAGCTCCCCCGGACGCAGCTCCTACAATGAGCAGTTCTTC. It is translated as CASSSPGRSSYNEQFF.

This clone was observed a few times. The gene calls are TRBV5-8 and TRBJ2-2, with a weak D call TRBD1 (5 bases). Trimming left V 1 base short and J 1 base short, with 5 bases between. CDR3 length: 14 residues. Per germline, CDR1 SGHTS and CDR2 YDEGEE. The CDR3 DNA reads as TGTGCCAGCAGCTTGACAGGGAACACCGGGGAGCTGTTTTTT. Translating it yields CASSLTGNTGELFF.

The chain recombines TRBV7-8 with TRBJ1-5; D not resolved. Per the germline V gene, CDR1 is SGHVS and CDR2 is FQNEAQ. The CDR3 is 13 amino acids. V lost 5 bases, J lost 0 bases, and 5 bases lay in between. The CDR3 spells CASSPNSNQPQHF. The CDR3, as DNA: TGTGCCAGCAGCCCGAATAGCAATCAGCCCCAGCATTTT.

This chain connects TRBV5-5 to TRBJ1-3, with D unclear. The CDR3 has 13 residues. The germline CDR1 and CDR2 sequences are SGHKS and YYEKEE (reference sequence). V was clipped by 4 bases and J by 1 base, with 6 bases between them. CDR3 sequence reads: CASSLISGNTIYF. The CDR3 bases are TGTGCCAGCAGCCTAATTTCTGGAAACACCATATATTTT.

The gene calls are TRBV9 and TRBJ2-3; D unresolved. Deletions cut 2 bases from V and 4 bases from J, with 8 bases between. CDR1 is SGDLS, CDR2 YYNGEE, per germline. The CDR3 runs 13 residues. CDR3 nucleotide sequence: TGTGCCAGCAGCGTCATGCAGGCAGATACGCAGTATTTT. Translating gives CASSVMQADTQYF.

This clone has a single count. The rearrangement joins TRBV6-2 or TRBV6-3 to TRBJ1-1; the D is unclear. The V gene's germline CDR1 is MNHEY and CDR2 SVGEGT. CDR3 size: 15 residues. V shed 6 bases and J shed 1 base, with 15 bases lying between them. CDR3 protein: CASSFTPEGNTEAFF. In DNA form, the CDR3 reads TGTGCCAGCAGCTTTACACCAGAAGGGAACACTGAAGCTTTCTTT.

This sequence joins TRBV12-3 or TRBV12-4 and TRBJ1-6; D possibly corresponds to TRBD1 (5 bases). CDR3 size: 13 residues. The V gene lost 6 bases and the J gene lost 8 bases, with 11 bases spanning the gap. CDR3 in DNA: TGTGCCAGCAGCGCAGGGTATCATTCACCCCTCCACTTT. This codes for CASSAGYHSPLHF.

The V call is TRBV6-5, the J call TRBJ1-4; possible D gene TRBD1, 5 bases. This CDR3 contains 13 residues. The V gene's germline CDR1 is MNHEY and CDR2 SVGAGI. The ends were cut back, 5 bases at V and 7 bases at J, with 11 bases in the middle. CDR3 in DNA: TGTGCCAGCAGTATGGGGGGGGGTGAAAAACTGTTTTTT. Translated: CASSMGGGEKLFF.

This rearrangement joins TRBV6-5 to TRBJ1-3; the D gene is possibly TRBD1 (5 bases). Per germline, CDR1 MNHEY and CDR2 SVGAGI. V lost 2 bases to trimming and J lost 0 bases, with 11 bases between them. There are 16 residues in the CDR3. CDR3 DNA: TGTGCCAGCAGTTACCTTCTCGGGGGCTCTGGAAACACCATATATTTT. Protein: CASSYLLGGSGNTIYF.

The CDR3: CASSLEGANTEAFF. DNA of the CDR3: TGTGCCAGCAGCTTAGAGGGGGCAAACACTGAAGCTTTCTTT. J is TRBJ1-1 and V is TRBV7-9; 7 bases match TRBD1. Germline V gene data show CDR1 as SEHNR and CDR2 as FQNEAQ (reference sequence). There are 14 residues in the CDR3. The V gene end was trimmed by 1 base and the J gene end by 2 bases; junction bases not matched to a gene: 1.